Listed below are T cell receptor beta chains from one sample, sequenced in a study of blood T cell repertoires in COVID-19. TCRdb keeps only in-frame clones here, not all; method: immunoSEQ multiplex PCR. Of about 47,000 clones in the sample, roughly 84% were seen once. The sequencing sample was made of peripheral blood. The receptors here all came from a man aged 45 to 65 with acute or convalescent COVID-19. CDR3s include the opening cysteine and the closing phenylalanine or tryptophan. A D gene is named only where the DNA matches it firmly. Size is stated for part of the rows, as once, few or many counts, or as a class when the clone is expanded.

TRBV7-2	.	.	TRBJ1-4	CASSLQGMGNEKLFF	TGTGCCAGCAGCTTACAGGGGATGGGTAATGAAAAACTGTTTTTT
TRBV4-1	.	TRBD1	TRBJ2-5	CASSQWAGGDETQYF	TGCGCCAGCAGCCAATGGGCAGGGGGCGACGAGACCCAGTACTTC
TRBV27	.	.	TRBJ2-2	CASSFKYGGELFF	TGTGCCAGCAGTTTCAAATACGGCGGGGAGCTGTTTTTT
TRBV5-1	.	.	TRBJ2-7	CASSSSGGYEQYF	TGCGCCAGCAGCTCCTCTGGGGGGTACGAGCAGTACTTC
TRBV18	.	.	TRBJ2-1	CASSGISGDEQFF	TGTGCCAGCTCAGGTATCTCCGGGGATGAGCAGTTCTTC
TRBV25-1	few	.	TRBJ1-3	CASSDPRPTDGNTIYF	TGTGCCAGCAGTGACCCCAGACCGACAGACGGAAACACCATATATTTT
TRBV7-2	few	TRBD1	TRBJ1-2	CASSQDRTGASVYGYTF	TGTGCCAGCAGCCAAGACCGGACAGGAGCTAGTGTCTATGGCTACACCTTC
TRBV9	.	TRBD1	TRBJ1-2	CASSDGGDRGDYGYTF	TGTGCCAGCAGCGATGGAGGAGACAGGGGCGACTATGGCTACACCTTC
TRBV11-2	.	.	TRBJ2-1	CASSFGRTLYNEQFF	TGTGCCAGCAGCTTCGGAAGGACTCTTTACAATGAGCAGTTCTTC
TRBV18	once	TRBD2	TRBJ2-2	CASSPQGSGSFPGELFF	TGTGCCAGCTCACCGCAGGGTAGCGGGAGTTTCCCCGGGGAGCTGTTTTTT
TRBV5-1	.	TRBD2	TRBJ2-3	CASSLGRGEDTQYF	TGCGCCAGCAGCTTGGGGCGGGGGGAGGATACGCAGTATTTT
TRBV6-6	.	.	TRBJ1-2	CASSPAGGYTF	TGTGCCAGCAGTCCCGCAGGCGGCTACACCTTC
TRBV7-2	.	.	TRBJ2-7	CASSSVLYRGRDIYEQYF	TGTGCCAGCAGCTCCGTTTTATATAGGGGGAGGGATATTTACGAGCAGTACTTC
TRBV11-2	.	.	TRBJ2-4	CASSFAGSKNIQYF	TGTGCCAGCAGCTTCGCCGGTTCCAAAAACATTCAGTACTTC
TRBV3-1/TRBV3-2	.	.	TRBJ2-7	CASSFPGVDEQYF	TGTGCCAGCAGCTTCCCAGGGGTGGACGAGCAGTACTTC
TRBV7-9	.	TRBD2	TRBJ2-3	CASSPPVLIAGGLSDTQYF	TGTGCCAGCAGCCCCCCCGTTCTAATAGCGGGGGGGTTGTCGGATACGCAGTATTTT
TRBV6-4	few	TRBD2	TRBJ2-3	CASSDSGGSDTQYF	TGTGCCAGCAGTGACTCGGGAGGGTCAGATACGCAGTATTTT
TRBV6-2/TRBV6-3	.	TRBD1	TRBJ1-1	CASSNRGLDEAFF	TGTGCCAGCAGTAACAGGGGGCTGGATGAAGCTTTCTTT
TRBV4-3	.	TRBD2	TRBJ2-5	CASGSGTSGGETQYF	TGCGCCAGCGGATCCGGGACTAGCGGAGGGGAGACCCAGTACTTC
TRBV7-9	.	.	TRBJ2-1	CASEQGQFF	TGTGCCAGCGAGCAGGGTCAGTTCTTC
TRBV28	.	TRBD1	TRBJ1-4	CASSPGGGNNEKLFF	TGTGCCAGCAGCCCCGGAGGGGGCAATAATGAAAAACTGTTTTTT
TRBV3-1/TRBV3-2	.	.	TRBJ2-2	CASSQGQPAGELFF	TGTGCCAGCAGCCAGGGACAACCCGCCGGGGAGCTGTTTTTT
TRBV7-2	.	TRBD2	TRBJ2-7	CASSLDSGAGYEQYF	TGTGCCAGCAGCTTGGATAGCGGGGCTGGCTACGAGCAGTACTTC
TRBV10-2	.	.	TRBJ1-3	CASSGTAGNTIYF	TGCGCCAGCAGTGGGACAGCTGGAAACACCATATATTTT
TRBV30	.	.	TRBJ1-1	CAWTLGGNTEAFF	TGTGCCTGGACCTTGGGGGGGAACACTGAAGCTTTCTTT
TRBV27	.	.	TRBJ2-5	CASSSNREGETQYF	TGTGCCAGCAGCTCCAACAGGGAGGGGGAGACCCAGTACTTC
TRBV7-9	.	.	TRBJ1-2	CATNDQANFYGYTF	TGTGCCACGAACGACCAGGCGAACTTCTATGGCTACACCTTC
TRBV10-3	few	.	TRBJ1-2	CAISVDSSNYGYTF	TGTGCCATCAGTGTGGACAGCTCTAACTATGGCTACACCTTC
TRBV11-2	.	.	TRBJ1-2	CASSLRTSGYTF	TGTGCCAGCAGCCTCCGGACATCCGGCTACACCTTC
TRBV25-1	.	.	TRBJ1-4	CASAGGPNEKLFF	TGTGCCAGCGCGGGGGGACCTAATGAAAAACTGTTTTTT
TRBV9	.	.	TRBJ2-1	CASSRTGLRDEQFF	TGTGCCAGCAGCCGGACTGGCCTGAGGGATGAGCAGTTCTTC
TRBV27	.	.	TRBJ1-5	CASSAEENQPQHF	TGTGCCAGCAGTGCCGAAGAGAATCAGCCCCAGCATTTT
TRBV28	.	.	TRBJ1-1	CASRAGGGSGRAEAFF	TGTGCCAGCCGGGCGGGAGGGGGGAGTGGAAGAGCTGAAGCTTTCTTT
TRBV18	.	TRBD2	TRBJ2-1	CASSLGTSGNNEQFF	TGTGCCAGCTCACTTGGGACTAGCGGGAACAATGAGCAGTTCTTC
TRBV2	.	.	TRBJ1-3	CASRGDYSGNTIYF	TGTGCCAGCAGGGGGGACTACTCTGGAAACACCATATATTTT
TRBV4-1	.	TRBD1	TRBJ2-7	CASSQVTGASYEQYF	TGCGCCAGCAGCCAAGTGACAGGGGCCTCCTACGAGCAGTACTTC
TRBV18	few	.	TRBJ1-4	CASSLTGGGHGEKLFF	TGTGCCAGCTCACTCACGGGCGGGGGCCATGGTGAAAAACTGTTTTTT
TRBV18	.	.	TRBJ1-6	CASSPKADSPLHF	TGTGCCAGCTCACCAAAGGCGGATTCACCCCTCCACTTT
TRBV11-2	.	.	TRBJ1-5	CASSPGTGGQPQHF	TGTGCCAGCAGCCCCGGGACGGGGGGTCAGCCCCAGCATTTT
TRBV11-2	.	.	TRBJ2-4	CASSPVALAKNIQYF	TGTGCCAGCAGCCCCGTAGCGCTAGCCAAAAACATTCAGTACTTC
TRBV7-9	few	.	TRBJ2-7	CASSLDGGSYEQYF	TGTGCCAGCAGCTTAGATGGCGGATCCTACGAGCAGTACTTC
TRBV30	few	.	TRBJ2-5	CAWAGLAKTQYF	TGTGCCTGGGCTGGGCTGGCGAAAACCCAGTACTTC
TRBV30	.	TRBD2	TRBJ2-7	CAWGGLAARGYEQYF	TGTGCCTGGGGGGGTCTAGCGGCGCGCGGGTACGAGCAGTACTTC
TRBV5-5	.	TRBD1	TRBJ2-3	CASSLGTGGAGTDTQYF	TGTGCCAGCAGCTTAGGGACAGGGGGCGCAGGTACAGATACGCAGTATTTT
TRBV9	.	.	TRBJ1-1	CASSVETYMNTEAFF	TGTGCCAGCAGCGTAGAGACATACATGAACACTGAAGCTTTCTTT
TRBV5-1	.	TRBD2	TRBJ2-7	CASSLGLAGGFKAYEQYF	TGCGCCAGCAGCCTCGGACTAGCGGGAGGGTTTAAAGCCTACGAGCAGTACTTC
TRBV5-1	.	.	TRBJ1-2	CASRSNYGYTF	TGCGCCAGCAGGAGTAACTATGGCTACACCTTC
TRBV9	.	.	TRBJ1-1	CASSAPRGGNTEAFF	TGTGCCAGCAGCGCACCCCGGGGGGGCAACACTGAAGCTTTCTTT
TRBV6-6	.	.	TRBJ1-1	CASSKGWETEAFF	TGTGCCAGCAGTAAGGGTTGGGAGACTGAAGCTTTCTTT
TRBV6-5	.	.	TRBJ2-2	CASWRGPGELFF	TGTGCCAGCTGGAGAGGGCCCGGGGAGCTGTTTTTT
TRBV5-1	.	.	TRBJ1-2	CASSLVPGSNYGYTF	TGCGCCAGCAGCTTGGTACCGGGGTCGAACTATGGCTACACCTTC
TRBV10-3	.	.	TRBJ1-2	CAISGVNYGYTF	TGTGCCATCAGTGGAGTTAACTATGGCTACACCTTC
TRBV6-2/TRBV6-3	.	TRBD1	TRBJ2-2	CASSSYRGLTGELFF	TGTGCCAGCAGTTCTTACAGGGGGCTCACCGGGGAGCTGTTTTTT
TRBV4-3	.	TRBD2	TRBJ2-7	CASSQDRTSGRIEQYF	TGCGCCAGCAGCCAGGACCGGACTAGCGGGAGAATCGAGCAGTACTTC
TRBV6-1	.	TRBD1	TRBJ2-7	CASSGSTGQGHYEQYF	TGTGCCAGCAGTGGGAGTACTGGACAGGGACATTACGAGCAGTACTTC